This T cell receptor beta chain was profiled in a study of blood T cell repertoires in COVID-19. The CDR3 runs to 15 residues. Germline CDR1 and CDR2: MNHEY and SVGAGI. The V segment lost 4 bases and the J segment 3 bases; nucleotides outside the gene matches: 3. Sequenced by immunoSEQ multiplex PCR; TCRdb stores in-frame clones only, minus some. Of approximately 220,000 clones in the sample, 84% were seen once. The rearrangement links TRBV6-5 to TRBJ2-7, with 13 positions matching TRBD2. The TCR sequence derives from a woman in her twenties or thirties who had recovered from COVID-19. Sequencing input: peripheral blood. CDR3 region: CASSSGTSGIYEQYF. CDR3 coding DNA: TGTGCCAGCAGTTCCGGGACTAGCGGGATCTACGAGCAGTACTTC.